A selection of T cell receptor beta chains follows, all from one sample in a study of blood T cell repertoires in COVID-19. Only in-frame clones appear in the TCRdb table, and some are missing; sequencing was by immunoSEQ multiplex PCR. Of hundreds of thousands of clones in the sample, 88% were seen once. Sequenced: peripheral blood. Receptors originate from a woman aged 25-40 years who had recovered from COVID-19. The CDR3 runs from the conserved cysteine through the conserved F or W. The D gene is left open where the match is weak.

TRBJ1-1	15	TRBD1	TRBV15	CATSIDRVANTEAFF
TRBJ1-4	13	TRBD1	TRBV12-3/TRBV12-4	CASSTGQGVGLFF
TRBJ2-3	16	TRBD2	TRBV2	CASRYRTSGGSDTQYF
TRBJ2-7	15	TRBD1	TRBV11-2	CASSPSGTGFYEQYF
TRBJ2-5	13	-	TRBV5-4	CAGSGQTQETQYF
TRBJ2-1	15	-	TRBV7-9	CASSSRYYSYNEQFF
TRBJ2-1	15	TRBD2	TRBV28	CASSSSGGRTHEQFF
TRBJ1-4	16	-	TRBV19	CASSSGGPSTNEKLFF
TRBJ2-7	13	TRBD1	TRBV19	CASRGTGVYEQYF
TRBJ2-2	21	TRBD2	TRBV4-1	CASSRGHLTSGGHRMAGELFF
TRBJ1-1	15	-	TRBV19	CASLGQRWMNTEAFF
TRBJ2-3	16	TRBD2	TRBV7-3	CASSSGLAGGTDTQYF
TRBJ1-5	15	TRBD1	TRBV9	CASSTRQGGYQPQHF
TRBJ2-5	15	TRBD2	TRBV3-1/TRBV3-2	CASSPYSGGMETQYF
TRBJ1-3	15	-	TRBV15	CATSRAVQRGNTIYF
TRBJ1-1	17	TRBD1	TRBV5-8	CASSLDRGGWVNTEAFF
TRBJ1-5	14	-	TRBV27	CASSTGWSNQPQHF
TRBJ1-4	15	-	TRBV21-1	CASSNPGQGAQELFF
TRBJ1-2	16	-	TRBV27	CASSFLRQNLYYGYTF
TRBJ2-2	17	TRBD2	TRBV13	CASSPPPGRGANGELFF
TRBJ2-7	13	-	TRBV5-1	CASSLALGYEQYF
TRBJ1-2	13	-	TRBV7-8	CASTAAGAGGYTF
TRBJ2-7	13	-	TRBV7-2	CASSFFTDYEQYF
TRBJ1-1	16	-	TRBV19	CASSARGGLKNTEAFF
TRBJ2-7	15	TRBD2	TRBV18	CASSPGDPTSGGLYF
TRBJ2-7	15	TRBD2	TRBV5-1	CASSRGLANSYEQYF
TRBJ1-6	18	TRBD1	TRBV10-3	CAISPGTGGGFNNSPLHF
TRBJ1-4	16	TRBD1	TRBV5-1	CASSLEFGTGGEKLFF
TRBJ1-5	14	-	TRBV10-3	CAISLDRIGQPQHF
TRBJ2-7	11	TRBD2	TRBV29-1	CSVGEGLNWYF
TRBJ2-1	16	-	TRBV5-1	CASSLDRLSSYNEQFF
TRBJ1-6	14	-	TRBV6-5	CASSYGLYNSPLHF
TRBJ2-3	16	TRBD2	TRBV7-8	CASSLGGGRLADTQYF